These 27 T cell receptor beta chains were all obtained from the same sample, sequenced in a study of T cells in Graves' hyperthyroidism and ophthalmopathy. Regions amplified from RNA transcripts were the TCR beta CDR3 regions. During a first-round RT-PCR of the TCR CDR3, the HTBI primer set was used. Each CDR3 protein is one row after TCRdb ran MiXCR on the multiplex PCR reads. The sample has 450,000 to 650,000 distinct CDR3 sequences, approximately 15% seen once; the top ten hold roughly 6.9%. The sequencing input was blood. Receptors were obtained from a woman under 30 with Graves' ophthalmopathy.

This clonotype was detected ten times or more. This chain uses TRBV4-1 with TRBJ2-7; D is tentatively TRBD1 or TRBD2 (5 bases each). The V end was cut by 4 bases, the J end by 3 bases, with 16 bases between. This CDR3 comprises 15 residues. Germline V gene lookup returns CDR1 MGHRA and CDR2 YSYEKL. CDR3 region: CASSPGTASRYEQYF. CDR3 in DNA: TGCGCCAGCAGCCCAGGGACGGCCTCTCGCTACGAGCAGTACTTC.

Regarding this clonotype: A much larger clone differs by one base, so this may be a read error. The chain joins TRBV20-1 to TRBJ2-1; TRBD2 matches at 11 bases. V dropped 4 bases and J dropped 0; count of bases not matched to a gene: 11. CDR1 is DFQATT, CDR2 SNEGSKA, per germline (reference sequence). CDR3 size: 18 residues. CDR3 protein: CSAINPTSGKSSYNEQFF. The CDR3 DNA follows: TGCAGTGCTATAAATCCGACTAGCGGGAAATCCTCCTACAATGAGCAGTTCTTC.

This clonotype was seen many times. This may arise from a read error, as a much more abundant clone is one base away. V usage is TRBV20-1 and J usage is TRBJ1-1; D might be TRBD1 (6 bases). The germline V gene encodes CDR1 DFQATT and CDR2 SNEGSKA (reference sequence). The CDR3 extends over 13 amino acids. Trimming cost V 2 bases and J 1 base, with 8 bases left between them. DNA of the CDR3: TGCAGTGCTAGACGGGACAAGAACACTGAAGCTTTCTTT. This encodes CSARRDKNTEAFF.

This clonotype was detected a few times. The chain combines TRBV6-2 or TRBV6-3 with TRBJ2-5; 8 bases match TRBD1. The CDR3 totals 15 residues. The V segment lost 6 bases and the J segment 5 bases; nucleotides outside the gene matches: 11. Germline CDR1 reads MNHEY; CDR2 reads SVGEGT. This CDR3 reads CASRLNRGSGETQYF. The CDR3, as DNA: TGTGCCAGCAGACTCAACAGGGGGTCAGGGGAGACCCAGTACTTC.

This clonotype was observed many times. The chain links TRBV30 to TRBJ1-1, with unresolved D. The CDR3 length is 13 residues. The germline V and J ends were trimmed by 0 bases and 1 base, with 6 bases remaining between them. CDR1 is GTSNPN and CDR2 is SVGIG in the germline V gene (reference sequence). The CDR3 is CAWSVAGNTEAFF. The CDR3 DNA follows: TGTGCCTGGAGTGTGGCAGGGAACACTGAAGCTTTCTTT. Supplemented by reference TRBV30 and TRBJ1-1, the full variable domain reads SQTIHQWPATLVQPVGSPLSLECTVEGTSNPNLYWYRQAAGRGLQLLFYSVGIGQISSEVPQNLSASRPQDRQFILSSKKLLLSDSGFYLCAWSVAGNTEAFFGQGTRLTVV.

This clonotype came up many times. The J gene is TRBJ2-5, the V gene TRBV20-1; 8 nucleotides align to TRBD2. The V gene end was trimmed by 8 bases and the J gene end by 3 bases; junction bases not matched to a gene: 5. The CDR3 covers 12 residues. Germline-derived CDR1 and CDR2 are DFQATT and SNEGSKA (reference sequence). The CDR3 DNA reads as TGCAGTACCCAGACTAGCGAAGAGACCCAGTACTTC. Amino acid sequence: CSTQTSEETQYF.

This clonotype was picked up many times. The chain carries TRBV29-1 and TRBJ1-1; tentatively, D is TRBD1 (6 bases). V was pared by 7 bases and J by 4 bases, with 13 bases between. Germline V gives CDR1 SQVTM, CDR2 ANQGSEA. The CDR3 consists of 12 residues. CDR3 sequence (DNA): TGCAGCGAAAGAGGGGGTGGCACTGAAGCTTTCTTT. It codes for CSERGGGTEAFF.

This clonotype was recorded at least ten times. The chain joins TRBV20-1 to TRBJ2-1; D is unclear. V lost 5 bases to trimming and J lost 6 bases, with 11 bases between them. The germline CDR1 and CDR2 sequences are DFQATT and SNEGSKA (reference sequence). CDR3 length: 12 amino acids. The CDR3 sequence is CSAPGISNEQFF. The CDR3 DNA is TGCAGTGCTCCAGGTATCAGCAATGAGCAGTTCTTC.

This clonotype has at least ten counts. The DNA for the CDR3 is TGTGCCAGCAGCCTTCCCGGGGGAAATACGCAGTATTTT. Translated, it gives CASSLPGGNTQYF. The V gene is TRBV7-8, the J gene TRBJ2-3, with D perhaps TRBD2 (6 bases). Germline lookup yields CDR1 SGHVS and CDR2 FQNEAQ. The CDR3 contains 13 residues. The V gene lost 5 bases and the J gene lost 7 bases, with 13 bases spanning the gap.

This rearrangement joins TRBV6-6 to TRBJ2-1; D remains unclear. Looked up from germline, CDR1 is MNHNY and CDR2 is SVGAGI (reference sequence). The CDR3 is 13 residues long. Between the trimmed V and J ends, which lost 0 bases and 8 bases, there was a span of 8 bases. The CDR3 loop reads CASSYSLIHEQFF. CDR3 sequence (DNA): TGTGCCAGCAGTTACTCGCTCATCCATGAGCAGTTCTTC.

This clonotype was seen repeatedly, ten times or more. One end of the junction varies from germline; a read error may be responsible. The CDR3 nucleotides are TGTGCTAGCAGCTTACGGACAGGGGGCGGCTACGAGCAGTACTTC. It translates to CASSLRTGGGYEQYF. This chain joins TRBV7-7 and TRBJ2-7, with 11 positions matching TRBD1. CDR3 length: 15 residues. Germline loops: CDR1 SSHAT, CDR2 FNYEAQ (reference sequence).

For the CDR3, the DNA is TGTGCCAGCAGCCCCTACAGGGGCTCCTACAATGAGCAGTTCTTC. As protein: CASSPYRGSYNEQFF. The chain uses TRBV14 and TRBJ2-1; 7 bases align to TRBD1. There are 15 residues in the CDR3. Trimming cost V 4 bases and J 0 bases; bases outside gene matches: 3. Germline V gene data show CDR1 as SGHDN and CDR2 as FVKESK.

The table lists this clonotype with a few counts. This sequence joins TRBV9 and TRBJ1-3; D is possibly TRBD1 (5 bases). Trimming removed 4 bases from V and 6 bases from J, with 17 bases in between. The germline V gene encodes CDR1 SGDLS and CDR2 YYNGEE. The CDR3 is made up of 15 amino acids. The CDR3 region has the DNA TGTGCCAGCAGCAACCGGGACCCGTGGACAAACACCATATATTTT. Its translation is CASSNRDPWTNTIYF.

This clonotype has just a few counts. One junction end disagrees with the germline gene, perhaps due to a read error. This rearrangement joins TRBV7-7 to TRBJ2-7; 9 nucleotides match TRBD2. Germline CDR1 is SSHAT and CDR2 is FNYEAQ (reference sequence). This CDR3 is built from 17 residues. This CDR3 is CASSLPDWREGSYEQYF. DNA of the CDR3: TGTGCTAGCAGCTTACCCGATTGGCGGGAGGGCTCCTACGAGCAGTACTTC.

This clonotype was counted at least ten times. The chain employs TRBV29-1 and TRBJ2-5, with TRBD2 matching over 8 bases. The trim removed 4 bases at V and 4 bases at J, leaving 8 bases unmatched. The CDR3 has 14 residues. Germline V gene lookup returns CDR1 SQVTM and CDR2 ANQGSEA. CDR3 nucleotide sequence: TGCAGCGTTGGAGGTAGCGGGAATGGAGAGACCCAGTACTTC. Protein product: CSVGGSGNGETQYF.

The chain combines TRBV5-4 with TRBJ2-1; D possibly corresponds to TRBD1 (6 bases). Trimming left V 4 bases short and J 4 bases short, with 12 bases between. The CDR3 has 14 amino acids. Germline V gene sequence: CDR1 SGHNT, CDR2 YYREEE (reference sequence). CDR3 region: CASSQQTGYNEQFF. In DNA form, the CDR3 reads TGTGCCAGCAGCCAACAAACAGGGTACAATGAGCAGTTCTTC.

This clonotype was counted at least ten times. The chain couples TRBV20-1 to TRBJ2-1; possible D gene TRBD2, 5 bases. Trimming cost V 3 bases and J 0 bases, with 12 bases left between them. The germline V gene encodes CDR1 DFQATT and CDR2 SNEGSKA (reference sequence). CDR3 length: 15 amino acids. CDR3 DNA: TGCAGTGCTAGCGGGAAACCCACCTCCTACAATGAGCAGTTCTTC. Its protein product is CSASGKPTSYNEQFF.

This clonotype has just one count. This sequence joins TRBV5-4 and TRBJ2-3, with D tentatively TRBD2 (7 bases). The CDR3 totals 15 residues. The germline V and J ends were trimmed by 4 bases and 6 bases, with 18 bases remaining between them. CDR1 SGHNT and CDR2 YYREEE come from the germline V gene (reference sequence). CDR3 amino acids: CASSGAGAGADTQYF. The CDR3, as DNA: TGTGCCAGCAGCGGGGCAGGGGCGGGAGCCGATACGCAGTATTTT.

This clonotype was observed many times. The J gene is TRBJ2-7, the V gene TRBV7-9; 9 bases are a match to TRBD1. The trim removed 6 bases at V and 0 bases at J, leaving 9 bases unmatched. The germline V gene encodes CDR1 SEHNR and CDR2 FQNEAQ (reference sequence). The CDR3 totals 16 residues. CDR3 in DNA: TGTGCCAGCAGTCGTCCTCCGGGACAGGGCTCCTACGAGCAGTACTTC. Its translation is CASSRPPGQGSYEQYF.

This clonotype was observed a handful of times. The chain couples TRBV6-1 to TRBJ2-1; 14 nucleotides match TRBD2. The CDR3 spans 14 residues. Looked up from germline, CDR1 is MNHNS and CDR2 is SASEGT. Trimming at V came to 8 bases and at J to 9 bases, leaving 6 bases not matched to a gene. The CDR3 sequence: CASAGTSGRGEQFF. CDR3 DNA sequence: TGTGCCAGCGCCGGGACTAGCGGGAGAGGTGAGCAGTTCTTC.

The sample holds many counts of this clonotype. The V call is TRBV7-3, the J call TRBJ1-1; D is ambiguous. The CDR3 spans 15 residues. V dropped 3 bases and J dropped 1 base, with 12 bases sitting between them. CDR1 is SGHTA and CDR2 is FQGTGA in the germline V gene. Here the CDR3 DNA reads TGTGCCAGCAGCTTGGGCCCCGAAGGGAACACTGAAGCTTTCTTT. It encodes CASSLGPEGNTEAFF.

Many counts were recorded for this clonotype. J is TRBJ2-3 and V is TRBV7-9; 10 positions match TRBD2. The length of the CDR3 is 17 residues. V lost 5 bases, J lost 1 base, and 9 bases stayed unmatched. CDR1 and CDR2 (germline): SEHNR, FQNEAQ (reference sequence). As DNA, the CDR3 is TGTGCCAGCAGCCCCGTCGGAGGGACTAGCGGCACAGATACGCAGTATTTT. Protein product: CASSPVGGTSGTDTQYF.

In this sample, this clonotype turned up once. This sequence may be a read error, since a much larger clone differs from it by one base. The chain carries TRBV6-1 and TRBJ1-1; a possible D gene is TRBD1 (5 bases). Germline-derived CDR1 and CDR2 are MNHNS and SASEGT. The CDR3 runs to 14 residues. As DNA, the CDR3 is TGTGCCTGCAGTGAAGCGGGGGTGAACACTGAAGCTTTCTTT. Its translation: CACSEAGVNTEAFF.

The rearrangement links TRBV28 to TRBJ2-1; 9 positions agree with TRBD2. V was pared by 3 bases and J by 4 bases, with 13 bases of the junction left unmatched. The CDR3 sequence is 18 residues long. Looked up from germline, CDR1 is MDHEN and CDR2 is SYDVKM. The CDR3 spells CASSLTSGPTSRYNEQFF. CDR3 bases: TGTGCCAGCAGTTTGACTAGCGGTCCGACCTCTAGGTACAATGAGCAGTTCTTC.

This clonotype was recorded at least ten times. The CDR3 loop is CASSSRLNQPQHF. CDR3 bases: TGTGCCAGCAGTTCACGGCTCAATCAGCCCCAGCATTTT. The chain recombines TRBV6-2 or TRBV6-3 with TRBJ1-5; D gene uncertain. Trimming left V 4 bases short and J 3 bases short, with 7 bases between. The CDR3 length is 13 residues. Germline V gives CDR1 MNHEY, CDR2 SVGEGT.

This clonotype was seen at least ten times. This rearrangement joins TRBV30 to TRBJ2-3; D is possibly TRBD2 (5 bases). The length of the CDR3 is 11 residues. V shed 4 bases and J shed 5 bases, with 7 bases lying between them. Germline CDR1 is GTSNPN and CDR2 is SVGIG (reference sequence). The CDR3 reads CAWTEGDTQYF. In nucleotides, the CDR3 is TGTGCCTGGACAGAGGGAGATACGCAGTATTTT.

This clonotype was detected many times. The V and J genes are TRBV11-2 and TRBJ2-3; 11 bases match TRBD2. The CDR3 has 17 amino acids. The V gene end was trimmed by 0 bases and the J gene end by 2 bases; junction bases not matched to a gene: 4. Germline CDR1 is SGHAT and CDR2 is FQNNGV. CDR3 DNA sequence: TGTGCCAGCAGCTTAGAAGGACTAGCGGGCCTCACAGATACGCAGTATTTT. It is translated as CASSLEGLAGLTDTQYF.